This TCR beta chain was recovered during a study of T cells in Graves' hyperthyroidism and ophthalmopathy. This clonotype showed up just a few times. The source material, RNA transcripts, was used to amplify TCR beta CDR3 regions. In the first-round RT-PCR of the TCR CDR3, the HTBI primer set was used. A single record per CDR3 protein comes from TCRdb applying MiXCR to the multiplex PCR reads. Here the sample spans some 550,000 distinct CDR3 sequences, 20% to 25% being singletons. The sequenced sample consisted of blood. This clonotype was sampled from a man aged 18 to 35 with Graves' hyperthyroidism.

The CDR3 loop reads CASSLGTGRQETQYF. CDR3 nucleotides: TGTGCCAGCAGCTTGGGGACAGGGAGACAAGAGACCCAGTACTTC. The chain employs TRBV5-4 and TRBJ2-5; TRBD1 matches 8 bases. Germline assignment: CDR1 SGHNT and CDR2 YYREEE (reference sequence). The ends lost 0 bases at V and 2 bases at J; junction bases unmatched: 3. The CDR3 has 15 amino acids.